This TCR beta chain was identified during a study of Graves' ophthalmopathy and Graves' hyperthyroidism. Amplification from RNA transcripts yielded the TCR beta CDR3 regions. In the first round, RT-PCR was carried out with HTBI primers, and a multiplex PCR formed the second round. TCRdb fed the multiplex PCR reads into MiXCR, producing one record per CDR3 protein. The sample includes roughly 420,000 distinct CDR3 sequences, 20% to 25% seen only once; the top ten take 3%. The CDR3 sequence is 15 residues long. Germline assignment: CDR1 DFQATT and CDR2 SNEGSKA (reference sequence). V was clipped by 6 bases and J by 9 bases, with 24 bases between them. This clonotype was recorded at least ten times. Its antigen remains unidentified. Study-wide points: Blood contained most expanded thyroid clonotypes exceeding 0.001 frequency.

The receptor comes from a woman aged 18-30 years with stable Graves' hyperthyroidism. Sequenced material: peripheral blood. The V and J genes are TRBV20-1 and TRBJ1-5; perhaps TRBD1 as D (6 bases). In DNA form, the CDR3 reads TGCAGTGCCAGACCTCGGGACATACCAGTCCGGCCCCAGCATTTT. Residues: CSARPRDIPVRPQHF.